Reported below is one TCR beta chain. Its antigen is as yet unknown. V was shortened by 7 bases and J by 0 bases, with 13 bases between the two germline ends. Germline assignment: CDR1 SQVTM and CDR2 ANQGSEA. The CDR3 sequence is 14 residues long. This entry is derived from a study of blood T cells in healthy people across ages. Points from the study as a whole: Researchers deemed the diversity estimates from one million T cells underestimates.

The second PCR ran about 6 to 12 cycles with a sample-barcoded 5' primer and J-beta primers. TCRdb used MiXCR to reprocess the 5' RACE reads, holding one entry per CDR3 protein. This sample yields about 800,000 distinct CDR3 sequences, of which 55% to 75% are seen a single time; 20% to 25% belongs to the top ten. The sequencing sample was made of blood. This TCR came from a man aged 30 to 45 in good health. The gene calls are TRBV29-1 and TRBJ2-1, with D perhaps TRBD2 (5 bases). The CDR3 protein is CSARPRGSYNEQFF. CDR3 DNA: TGCAGCGCTAGGCCCCGGGGCTCCTACAATGAGCAGTTCTTC.